The TCR beta chain described here comes from a study of T cells in Graves' hyperthyroidism and ophthalmopathy. Study background: Blood was drawn when the patient was first diagnosed and still untreated.

This clonotype has ten or more counts. What it recognizes is unknown. Template material for amplifying TCR beta CDR3 regions consisted of RNA transcripts. TCR CDR3 regions were first amplified by RT-PCR with HTBI primers. A single record per CDR3 protein comes from TCRdb applying MiXCR to the multiplex PCR reads. The sample records about 640,000 distinct CDR3 sequences, roughly 20% being singletons. Overall study results and limits: Blood also carried most thyroid clonotypes expanded above 0.001.

Germline V gives CDR1 LNHNV, CDR2 YYDKDF (reference sequence). J was trimmed by 6 bases and V by 3 bases; bases with no gene match: 10. This CDR3 has 16 residues. This clonotype was sampled from a man aged 25 to 40 with Graves' ophthalmopathy. This chain joins TRBV15 and TRBJ1-5; TRBD1 matches at 8 bases. The specimen was blood. The DNA for the CDR3 is TGTGCCACCAGCAGGACCGCAGGGGGCTTTGGTCAGCCCCAGCATTTT. Amino acid sequence: CATSRTAGGFGQPQHF.